This T cell receptor beta chain was profiled in a study of glioma-infiltrating T cells after dendritic cell vaccination. Amplification used 60 V beta primers and 13 J beta primers. Sequencing used immunoSEQ multiplex PCR; TCRdb keeps in-frame clones, though not all of them. The data contain roughly 100,000 clones, 90% of them singletons. Looked up from germline, CDR1 is SGHRS and CDR2 is YFSETQ. Between the trimmed V and J ends, which lost 2 bases and 0 bases, there was a span of 8 bases. This CDR3 contains 14 residues. Indicated time point: after dendritic cell vaccination, including at tumor progression/relapse.

The sequences come from blood, collected after dendritic cell vaccination. The chain couples TRBV5-1 to TRBJ1-1; D remains unclear. This sequence originates from a human donor with glioblastoma. The CDR3 bases are TGCGCCAGCAGCTTCGATCGGTTGAACACTGAAGCTTTCTTT. Its protein is CASSFDRLNTEAFF.